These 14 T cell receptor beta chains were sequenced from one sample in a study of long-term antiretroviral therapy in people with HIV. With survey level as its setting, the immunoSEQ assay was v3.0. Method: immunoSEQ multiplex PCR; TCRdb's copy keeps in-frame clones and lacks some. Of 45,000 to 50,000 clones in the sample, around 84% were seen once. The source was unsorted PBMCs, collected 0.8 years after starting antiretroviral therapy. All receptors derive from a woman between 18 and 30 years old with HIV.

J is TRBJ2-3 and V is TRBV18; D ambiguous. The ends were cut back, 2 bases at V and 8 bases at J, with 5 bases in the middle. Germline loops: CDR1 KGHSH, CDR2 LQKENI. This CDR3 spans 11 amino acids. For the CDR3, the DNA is TGTGCCAGCTCACCAGAAGGTACGCAGTATTTT. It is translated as CASSPEGTQYF.

The CDR3 bases are TGTGCCAGCAGCTTAGCAGGTGCCAACACCCCCACAGATACGCAGTATTTT. It translates to CASSLAGANTPTDTQYF. The chain has TRBV7-3 and TRBJ2-3; D unclear. Germline CDR1 reads SGHTA; CDR2 reads FQGTGA. Trimming removed 2 bases from V and 2 bases from J, with 17 bases in between. This CDR3 comprises 17 residues. The variable domain in full, completed from reference TRBV7-3 and TRBJ2-3, reads GAGVSQTPSNKVTEKGKYVELRCDPISGHTALYWYRQSLGQGPEFLIYFQGTGAADDSGLPNDRFFAVRPEGSVSTLKIQRTERGDSAVYLCASSLAGANTPTDTQYFGPGTRLTVL.

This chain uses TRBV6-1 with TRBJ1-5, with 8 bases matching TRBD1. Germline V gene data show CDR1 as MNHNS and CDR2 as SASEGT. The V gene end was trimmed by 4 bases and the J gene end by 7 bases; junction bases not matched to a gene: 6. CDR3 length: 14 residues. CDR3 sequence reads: CASSVVGQGQPQHF. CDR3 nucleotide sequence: TGTGCCAGCAGTGTAGTAGGACAGGGACAGCCCCAGCATTTT.

CDR3 loop: CASNPGQLSSYEQYF. The CDR3 coding sequence is TGTGCCAGCAACCCGGGACAGCTGAGCTCCTACGAGCAGTACTTC. This chain uses TRBV2 with TRBJ2-7, with 7 bases matching TRBD1. CDR1 and CDR2 from the germline V gene are SNHLY and FYNNEI. This CDR3 has 15 amino acids. With 7 bases clipped from V and 0 bases from J, the junction kept 9 bases outside the gene matches. Full variable domain (outside the CDR3, taken from reference TRBV2 and TRBJ2-7): EPEVTQTPSHQVTQMGQEVILRCVPISNHLYFYWYRQILGQKVEFLVSFYNNEISEKSEIFDDQFSVERPDGSNFTLKIRSTKLEDSAMYFCASNPGQLSSYEQYFGPGTRLTVT.

The CDR3 bases are TGTGCCAGCAGCCCGGAACTATACGATACGCAGTATTTT. This codes for CASSPELYDTQYF. The rearrangement joins TRBV7-3 to TRBJ2-3; no definite D call. Trimming pared 5 bases from V and 6 bases from J, leaving 12 bases between. The CDR3 consists of 13 residues. Germline CDR1 reads SGHTA; CDR2 reads FQGTGA.

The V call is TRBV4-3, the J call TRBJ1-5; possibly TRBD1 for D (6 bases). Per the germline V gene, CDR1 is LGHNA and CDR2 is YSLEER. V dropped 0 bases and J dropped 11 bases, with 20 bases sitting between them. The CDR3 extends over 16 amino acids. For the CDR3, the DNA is TGCGCCAGCAGCCAAGATTTGCAGGGGTCGAAAGGGGCCCAGCATTTT. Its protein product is CASSQDLQGSKGAQHF.

The CDR3 here is CASTWPDRDSYEQYF. Here the CDR3 DNA reads TGTGCCAGCACCTGGCCGGACAGGGACTCCTACGAGCAGTACTTC. This chain uses TRBV6-5 with TRBJ2-5; 8 bases are a match to TRBD1. The J call may be wrong; the DNA end is better matched by TRBJ2-7. CDR3 length: 15 amino acids. The germline gives CDR1 MNHEY, CDR2 SVGAGI.

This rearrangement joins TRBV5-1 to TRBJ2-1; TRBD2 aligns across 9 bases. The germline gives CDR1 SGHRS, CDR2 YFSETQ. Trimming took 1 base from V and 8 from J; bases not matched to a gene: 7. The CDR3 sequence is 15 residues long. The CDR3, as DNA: TGCGCCAGCAGCTTGTTAGCGGGAGCGGGGGATGAGCAGTTCTTC. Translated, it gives CASSLLAGAGDEQFF.

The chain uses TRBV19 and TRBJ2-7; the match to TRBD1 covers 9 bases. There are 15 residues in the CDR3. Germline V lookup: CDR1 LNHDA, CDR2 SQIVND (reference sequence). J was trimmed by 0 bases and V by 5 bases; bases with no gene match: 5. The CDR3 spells CASSPGTGLSYEQYF. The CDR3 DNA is TGTGCCAGTAGTCCAGGGACAGGGCTCTCCTACGAGCAGTACTTC.

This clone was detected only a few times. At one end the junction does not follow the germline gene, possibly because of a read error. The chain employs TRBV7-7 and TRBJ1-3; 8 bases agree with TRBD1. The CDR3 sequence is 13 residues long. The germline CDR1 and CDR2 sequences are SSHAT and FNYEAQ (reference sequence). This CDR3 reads CASSLDRANTIYF. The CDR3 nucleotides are TGTGCTAGCAGCCTGGACAGGGCGAACACCATATATTTT.

CDR3 nucleotide sequence: TGTGCCAGCAGCTTTATCGTCGGTTCTCACACTCGAGCAGATACGCAGTATTTT. Its protein product is CASSFIVGSHTRADTQYF. V gene TRBV11-2 combines with J gene TRBJ2-3, with unresolved D. The CDR3 is 18 residues long. Trimming removed 3 bases from V and 4 bases from J, with 23 bases in between. Germline lookup yields CDR1 SGHAT and CDR2 FQNNGV.

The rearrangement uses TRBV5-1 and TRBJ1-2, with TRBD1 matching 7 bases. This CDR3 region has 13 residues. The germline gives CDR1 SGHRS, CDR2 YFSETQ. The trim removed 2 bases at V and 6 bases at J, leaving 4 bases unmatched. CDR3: CASSFTGDDGYTF. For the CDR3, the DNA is TGCGCCAGCAGCTTCACAGGGGATGATGGCTACACCTTC.

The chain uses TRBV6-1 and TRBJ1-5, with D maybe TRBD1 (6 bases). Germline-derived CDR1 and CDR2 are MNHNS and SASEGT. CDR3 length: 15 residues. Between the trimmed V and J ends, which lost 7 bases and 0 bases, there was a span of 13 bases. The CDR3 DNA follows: TGTGCCAGCACCTGGACAGCATATAGCAATCAGCCCCAGCATTTT. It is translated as CASTWTAYSNQPQHF.

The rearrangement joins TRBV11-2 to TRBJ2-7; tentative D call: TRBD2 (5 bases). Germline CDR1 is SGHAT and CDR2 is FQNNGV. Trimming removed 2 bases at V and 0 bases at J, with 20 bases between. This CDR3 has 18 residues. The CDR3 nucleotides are TGTGCCAGCAGCTTAACCCCGGGATTATCTAGAAGCTCCTACGAGCAGTACTTC. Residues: CASSLTPGLSRSSYEQYF.